The following is a T cell receptor beta chain sequence with its context. This specimen comes from a study of T cell responses to AZD1222 COVID-19 vaccine. Sequencing used immunoSEQ multiplex PCR; TCRdb keeps in-frame clones, though not all of them. This repertoire shows roughly 120,000 clones, approximately 85% found once; its top ten account for 1.5% to 2%. CDR1 is SGHDT, CDR2 YYEEEE, per germline. V was pared by 3 bases and J by 2 bases, with 8 bases of the junction left unmatched. The CDR3 is 15 residues long. The sequence was obtained from an adult in good health. The input for sequencing was peripheral blood, taken on day 0 of AZD1222 vaccination. The chain couples TRBV5-6 to TRBJ2-7; 7 bases are shared with TRBD2. CDR3 DNA: TGTGCCAGCAGCTCATGGACTAGAGGGGCCTACGAGCAGTACTTC. It codes for CASSSWTRGAYEQYF.